The clone carrying this T cell receptor (beta chain) was picked up a small number of times. Its specificity is not known. This sample was included in a study of shared clonotypes between healthy human individuals. Whole-study findings and limits: An expected dependence of interdonor clonotype sharing on sequencing depth was noted. Rarefaction indicated that sorted-subset sequencing remained incomplete although depth was large.

The data were produced by immunoSEQ multiplex PCR, yet TCRdb's version contains in-frame clones alone and is incomplete. This table has approximately 700,000 clones, more than 70% appearing once. The CDR3 contains 16 residues. V was shortened by 7 bases and J by 0 bases, with 20 bases between the two germline ends. Germline V gene data show CDR1 as SGHRS and CDR2 as YFSETQ. V is TRBV5-1 and J is TRBJ2-7; D might be TRBD2 (5 bases). The sequence was collected from a young woman in good health. Sequencing input: memory CD4+ T cells sorted from blood. Stated subset: CD45RA-negative fraction. The CDR3 region has the DNA TGCGCCAGCGGTCACGGGGTCCAATCTTACTCCTACGAGCAGTACTTC. Its translation: CASGHGVQSYSYEQYF.